This T cell receptor beta chain was documented in a study of preoperative IRX-2 immunotherapy in early breast cancer. The CDR3 runs to 15 residues. The V segment lost 6 bases and the J segment 3 bases; nucleotides outside the gene matches: 4. Profiling relied on immunoSEQ multiplex PCR, and the TCRdb table lists in-frame clones only, not all of them. This sample has about 11,000 clones; roughly 76% occur once, and the top ten carry about 6%. The treatment is: preoperative locoregional IRX-2 cytokine immunotherapy. This phase Ib study tested locoregional IRX-2 cytokine immunotherapy given before surgery.

This chain links TRBV7-1 with TRBJ2-2; 10 nucleotides line up with TRBD2. TRBV7-1 is an ORF, and what it does is uncertain. The specimen comprised lymph node tissue, sampled before IRX-2 immunotherapy. The sequence derives from a human donor with breast cancer. The CDR3: CASRSGRAYTGELFF. The CDR3 region has the DNA TGTGCCAGCAGAAGCGGGAGGGCTTACACCGGGGAGCTGTTTTTT.